The 14 T cell receptor beta chains below come from one sample, sequenced in a study of blood T cell repertoires in COVID-19. Some clones are missing from TCRdb's copy, which holds only in-frame ones; the method was immunoSEQ multiplex PCR. Among hundreds of thousands of clones listed, approximately 90% were seen once. The sample comprised PBMCs or T cells enriched from blood (not recorded which). These receptors were taken from a woman aged 40-49 years who had recovered from COVID-19.

This clone was seen just once. The genes are TRBV6-2 or TRBV6-3 and TRBJ2-2, with unresolved D. With 3 bases removed from V and 6 bases from J, the gap between germline ends came to 5 bases. Per the germline V gene, CDR1 is MNHEY and CDR2 is SVGEGT. The CDR3 covers 12 residues. As DNA, the CDR3 is TGTGCCAGCAGTTATATCCCCGGGGAGCTGTTTTTT. Its protein product is CASSYIPGELFF.

The chain combines TRBV12-3 or TRBV12-4 with TRBJ2-1; no definite D call. Deletions cut 4 bases from V and 6 bases from J, with 7 bases between. The CDR3 is 12 residues long. In DNA, the CDR3 is TGTGCCAGCAGTTCCGCGTTCAATGAGCAGTTCTTC. It codes for CASSSAFNEQFF.

This chain uses TRBV19 with TRBJ2-7, with 12 bases that match TRBD1. This CDR3 comprises 15 residues. CDR1 LNHDA and CDR2 SQIVND come from the germline V gene (reference sequence). Trimming at V came to 5 bases and at J to 4 bases, leaving 6 bases not matched to a gene. CDR3 DNA: TGTGCCAGTAGTGTGCCGGGACAGGGGGCTTACGAGCAGTACTTC. It codes for CASSVPGQGAYEQYF.

This rearrangement joins TRBV28 to TRBJ1-6; D is unresolved. This CDR3 contains 16 residues. The ends were cut back, 7 bases at V and 4 bases at J, with 17 bases in the middle. Per germline, CDR1 MDHEN and CDR2 SYDVKM. In DNA, the CDR3 is TGTGCCAGCAAATTTGTCCGGTTCGGTTATAATTCACCCCTCCACTTT. Translated, it gives CASKFVRFGYNSPLHF.

This chain connects TRBV5-1 to TRBJ2-1; 13 nucleotides agree with TRBD2. The CDR3 totals 16 residues. Germline CDR1 and CDR2: SGHRS and YFSETQ. V was pared by 6 bases and J by 4 bases, with 7 bases of the junction left unmatched. CDR3 loop: CASNPGTSGTYNEQFF. The CDR3 DNA reads as TGCGCCAGCAACCCGGGGACTAGCGGGACTTACAATGAGCAGTTCTTC.

The J gene is TRBJ1-4, the V gene TRBV5-8; TRBD1 agrees at 9 bases. Losses at the gene ends were 6 bases for V and 5 bases for J; bases not matched to a gene: 17. CDR1 and CDR2 (germline): SGHTS, YDEGEE. The CDR3 consists of 18 residues. The CDR3 DNA follows: TGTGCCAGCACCATGGTGGGGCAGCCGGGACAGGGAAATGAAAAACTGTTTTTT. Its protein is CASTMVGQPGQGNEKLFF.

J is TRBJ1-1 and V is TRBV11-2, with D maybe TRBD1 (5 bases). This CDR3 contains 17 residues. V dropped 2 bases and J dropped 0 bases, with 16 bases sitting between them. From germline, CDR1 is SGHAT and CDR2 FQNNGV. For the CDR3, the DNA is TGTGCCAGCAGCTTAAGGTCAGGAGGGGTCGTGAACACTGAAGCTTTCTTT. Translation: CASSLRSGGVVNTEAFF. The full variable domain, with the rest looked up from reference TRBV11-2 and TRBJ1-1, is EAGVAQSPRYKIIEKRQSVAFWCNPISGHATLYWYQQILGQGPKLLIQFQNNGVVDDSQLPKDRFSAERLKGVDSTLKIQPAKLEDSAVYLCASSLRSGGVVNTEAFFGQGTRLTVV.

This chain links TRBV28 with TRBJ2-5, with 7 bases lining up with TRBD1. The V gene's germline CDR1 is MDHEN and CDR2 SYDVKM. The length of the CDR3 is 14 residues. The J segment lost 1 base and the V segment lost 5 bases, leaving 4 bases of the junction unmatched. This CDR3 is CASSLTGTQETQYF. The CDR3 DNA reads TGTGCCAGCAGTCTGACAGGGACCCAAGAGACCCAGTACTTC.

The chain couples TRBV28 to TRBJ2-7; 9 positions agree with TRBD1. V lost 8 bases, J lost 0 bases, and 8 bases stayed unmatched. CDR1 and CDR2 from the germline V gene are MDHEN and SYDVKM. The CDR3 runs 15 residues. CDR3 residues: CASAPLTGGSYEQYF. For the CDR3, the DNA is TGTGCCAGCGCCCCTCTGACAGGGGGCTCCTACGAGCAGTACTTC.

The V and J genes are TRBV6-5 and TRBJ1-1, with D possibly being TRBD1 (5 bases). The CDR3 spans 14 residues. Germline V gene data show CDR1 as MNHEY and CDR2 as SVGAGI. V was pared by 6 bases and J by 10 bases, with 21 bases between. The CDR3 loop reads CASSALAGLLGAFF. CDR3 nucleotide sequence: TGTGCCAGCAGCGCTTTGGCAGGGTTATTGGGAGCTTTCTTT.

The genes are TRBV6-2 or TRBV6-3 and TRBJ2-1; tentatively, D is TRBD2 (6 bases). Between the trimmed V and J ends, which lost 1 base and 7 bases, there was a span of 20 bases. This CDR3 spans 17 amino acids. CDR1 is MNHEY and CDR2 is SVGEGT in the germline V gene. CDR3 bases: TGTGCCAGCAGTTACTGGGCTAGCGAAGATCAAATGAATGAGCAGTTCTTC. This encodes CASSYWASEDQMNEQFF.

The chain has TRBV7-9 and TRBJ1-1; 8 positions agree with TRBD1. CDR3 length: 14 residues. Germline lookup yields CDR1 SEHNR and CDR2 FQNEAQ (reference sequence). Trimming took 5 bases from V and 6 from J; bases not matched to a gene: 8. CDR3 sequence (DNA): TGTGCCAGCAGCCCAAGGACAGGGTACGCTGAAGCTTTCTTT. Translating gives CASSPRTGYAEAFF.

This sequence joins TRBV29-1 and TRBJ2-5; possible D gene TRBD1, 6 bases. Trimming stripped 1 base from V and 5 bases from J, with 14 bases between. Germline V gene lookup returns CDR1 SQVTM and CDR2 ANQGSEA. The CDR3 extends over 14 amino acids. CDR3 loop: CSVEVAGEGETQYF. The CDR3 DNA sequence: TGCAGCGTTGAAGTAGCAGGGGAAGGGGAGACCCAGTACTTC. The full variable domain, in which reference TRBV29-1 and TRBJ2-5 provide the parts outside the CDR3, is SAVISQKPSRDICQRGTSLTIQCQVDSQVTMMFWYRQQPGQSLTLIATANQGSEATYESGFVIDKFPISRPNLTFSTLTVSNMSPEDSSIYLCSVEVAGEGETQYFGPGTRLLVL.

This chain connects TRBV24-1 to TRBJ1-4, with 7 bases that match TRBD1. The J segment lost 3 bases and the V segment lost 3 bases, leaving 6 bases of the junction unmatched. Germline CDR1 reads KGHDR; CDR2 reads SFDVKD. The CDR3 covers 16 residues. The CDR3, as DNA: TGTGCCACCAGTGATCTGGGACAGCCCTCTAATGAAAAACTGTTTTTT. Translation: CATSDLGQPSNEKLFF.